This T cell receptor (beta chain) was retrieved from a study of neurological immune-mediated disorders. General observations from the study: Multiple sclerosis was found to have the least TCR clonal expansion, below healthy controls, and HTLV-1-associated myelopathy the most.

A note on this clonotype: No antigen is known for it.

Time point: longitudinal time-point 2. From the 5' RACE reads, TCRdb called clonotypes with MiXCR, one entry per CDR3 protein. Of some 50,000 distinct CDR3 sequences listed, about 12% are singletons. The clonotype was recovered from a male donor with HTLV-1-associated myelopathy (HAM/TSP). The specimen sequenced was PBMCs.

CDR3 bases: TGTGCCAGCAGCCCCTTATCTGTAGAGGCTGGGGCCAACGTCCTGACTTTC. Translation gives CASSPLSVEAGANVLTF. The chain recombines TRBV7-3 with TRBJ2-6; D gene ambiguous. The CDR3 spans 17 residues. The V end lost 5 bases, the J end lost 2 bases, and 16 bases lay between the germline ends. From germline, CDR1 is SGHTA and CDR2 FQGTGA.